The clone carrying this TCR beta chain was seen at least ten times. Patients were all untreated before their thyroid surgery. The sample comes from a study of metastatic and nonmetastatic thyroid tumors. Across the whole study: Samples came from malignant and benign thyroid patients, and repertoires were compared across blood and tumor or nodule tissue.

Source study methods: It was from CDR3 differences across clinicopathological groups that a distant-metastasis classifier for papillary thyroid cancer was built. TCRdb re-called the PCR reads via MiXCR. These V and J calls rely on TCRdb rather than the paper's analysis. The table shows 30,000 to 35,000 clones, with 30% occurring only once. The sequencing sample was made of blood. This TCR came from a female donor with papillary thyroid cancer or a benign thyroid nodule (not recorded which). Some clones in this sample may be carry-over from other donors' samples.

CDR3 bases: TGCGCCAGCAGCCAAGATCGGGAGACCCAGTACTTC. It specifies CASSQDRETQYF. The V and J genes are TRBV4-1 and TRBJ2-5; D unclear. Trimming took off 0 bases at V and 5 bases at J, with 4 bases between the two ends. In germline, CDR1 is MGHRA, CDR2 YSYEKL. CDR3 size: 12 residues.